The next 30 T cell receptor beta chains were all read from a single sample in a study of Graves' ophthalmopathy and Graves' hyperthyroidism listed by TCRdb under 2018. Sequencing used an Illumina HiSeq 2000. TCR beta CDR3 regions were amplified from RNA transcripts for repertoire sequencing. HTBI primers and the Qiagen OneStep RT-PCR kit were used in a first-round RT-PCR, which was followed by a second-round multiplex PCR, size selection and purification. Clones were called with MiXCR by TCRdb after fastp trimmed the public reads at Q25, and only in-frame beta chains were retained. Identical CDR3 proteins give one entry, which carries the most common genes and DNA. The sample records a few hundred thousand distinct CDR3 sequences, 18% of which are singletons. 1.6% of the sample lies in the top ten. Sequenced input: peripheral blood. Receptors were obtained from a young woman with Graves' ophthalmopathy. Donor details come from another sample of the same person, matched by shared clones.

Many counts were recorded for this clonotype. The chain employs TRBV6-4 and TRBJ2-7, with a possible D match to TRBD1 (6 bases). Germline V gene sequence: CDR1 MRHNA, CDR2 SNTAGT. The CDR3 covers 13 residues. V was clipped by 6 bases and J by 9 bases, with 18 bases between them. The CDR3 spells CASRRGRDIRQYF. CDR3 sequence (DNA): TGTGCCAGCAGACGCGGACGGGACATCAGGCAGTACTTC.

This clonotype was observed at least ten times. This chain links TRBV27 with TRBJ1-1, with D hard to call. V was trimmed by 0 bases and J by 3 bases, leaving 14 bases between them. The CDR3 runs to 16 residues. Germline V gives CDR1 MNHEY, CDR2 SMNVEV (reference sequence). The CDR3 DNA reads as TGTGCCAGCAGTTTATCGGATTTAAGGGTCGACACTGAAGCTTTCTTT. It yields the protein CASSLSDLRVDTEAFF.

This clonotype has at least ten counts. The rearrangement uses TRBV12-3 or TRBV12-4 and TRBJ2-7; 7 nucleotides align to TRBD2. V shed 1 base and J 3 bases; nucleotides not matched to a gene: 12. The CDR3 consists of 17 residues. CDR3 region: CASSLGLAIEFNYEQYF. In nucleotides, the CDR3 is TGTGCCAGCAGTTTAGGACTAGCCATCGAGTTCAACTACGAGCAGTACTTC.

V usage is TRBV6-5 and J usage is TRBJ2-5; the match to TRBD1 covers 9 bases. The closer fit of TRBJ2-7 to the DNA end suggests the J call may be wrong. The CDR3 has 15 amino acids. The germline V gene has CDR1 MNHEY and CDR2 SVGAGI. In DNA, the CDR3 is TGTGCCAGCAGTTACAGAGGGACAGGGATGAACGAGCAGTACTTC. Translation: CASSYRGTGMNEQYF.

The sample holds many counts of this clonotype. The chain combines TRBV6-5 with TRBJ2-7, with D possibly called TRBD1 or TRBD2 (6 bases each). Trimming shortened V by 10 bases and J by 1 base, and 17 bases separated the two germline ends. CDR3 size: 14 residues. CDR1 is MNHEY, CDR2 SVGAGI, per germline. The CDR3 DNA reads as TGTGCCACTCAAGGGGGGATTAATTCCTACGAGCAGTACTTC. It is translated as CATQGGINSYEQYF.

This clonotype was counted at least ten times. V is TRBV28 and J is TRBJ2-7; D is perhaps TRBD2 (5 bases). CDR1 and CDR2 from the germline V gene are MDHEN and SYDVKM. The CDR3 sequence is 13 residues long. Trimming removed 10 bases at V and 2 bases at J, with 15 bases between. Written as DNA, the CDR3 is TGTGCCACCACGTCCCGGGGTCCCTACGAGCAGTACTTC. This translates into CATTSRGPYEQYF.

The V gene is TRBV2, the J gene TRBJ2-5; possibly TRBD2 for D (6 bases). Germline lookup yields CDR1 SNHLY and CDR2 FYNNEI. This CDR3 is built from 13 residues. V was trimmed by 4 bases and J by 5 bases, leaving 11 bases between them. In nucleotides, the CDR3 is TGTGCCAGCAGTGCTCGGGAGAGGGAGACCCAGTACTTC. As protein: CASSARERETQYF.

The chain combines TRBV19 with TRBJ2-7; 8 bases are shared with TRBD1. With 5 bases clipped from V and 1 base from J, the junction kept 7 bases outside the gene matches. Per the germline V gene, CDR1 is LNHDA and CDR2 is SQIVND (reference sequence). This CDR3 comprises 15 residues. CDR3 sequence reads: CASSADRGRSYEQYF. As DNA, the CDR3 is TGTGCCAGTAGTGCCGACAGGGGTCGGTCCTACGAGCAGTACTTC.

This clonotype was observed many times. This chain joins TRBV7-3 and TRBJ2-5; no clear D gene. The ends were cut back, 9 bases at V and 3 bases at J, with 26 bases in the middle. The CDR3 totals 17 residues. Germline V gene sequence: CDR1 SGHTA, CDR2 FQGTGA. CDR3 sequence: CARSEDGTRTTKETQYF. Written as DNA, the CDR3 is TGTGCCAGATCTGAGGATGGAACGCGCACCACTAAAGAGACCCAGTACTTC.

This clonotype was seen at least ten times. J is TRBJ2-7 and V is TRBV7-2; TRBD2 is a possible D gene (5 bases). Germline-derived CDR1 and CDR2 are SGHTA and FQGNSA. This CDR3 is built from 13 residues. The V end lost 5 bases, the J end lost 3 bases, and 11 bases lay between the germline ends. The CDR3 DNA reads TGTGCCAGCAGCGCGTCGGGGAACTACGAGCAGTACTTC. Translation: CASSASGNYEQYF.

At least ten counts were recorded for this clonotype. This chain joins TRBV9 and TRBJ2-2, with D uncertain. CDR1 and CDR2 from the germline V gene are SGDLS and YYNGEE. V gave up 4 bases and J gave up 0 bases, with 16 bases separating them. CDR3 length: 17 residues. This CDR3 reads CASSPRLVPSNTGELFF. The CDR3 coding sequence is TGTGCCAGCAGCCCCCGCCTAGTCCCGTCGAACACCGGGGAGCTGTTTTTT.

This clonotype was counted many times. The chain employs TRBV11-2 and TRBJ2-4; 16 nucleotides match TRBD2. Germline CDR1 is SGHAT and CDR2 is FQNNGV. The CDR3 has 19 amino acids. J lost 3 bases, V lost 4 bases, and 9 bases had no gene match. In nucleotides, the CDR3 is TGTGCCAGCAGCTCATACGGGACTAGCGGGGGGGCCAACAAAAACATTCAGTACTTC. Protein product: CASSSYGTSGGANKNIQYF.

This clonotype was counted many times. This chain uses TRBV6-1 with TRBJ1-5; possibly TRBD1 for D (6 bases). Germline lookup yields CDR1 MNHNS and CDR2 SASEGT. The V end lost 9 bases, the J end lost 6 bases, and 12 bases lay between the germline ends. The CDR3 contains 12 residues. CDR3 coding DNA: TGTGCCAGTTCTAGGGGGGCTCAGCCCCAGCATTTT. It translates to CASSRGAQPQHF.

The sample holds many counts of this clonotype. The chain has TRBV29-1 and TRBJ1-2; D gene unclear. CDR3 length: 15 amino acids. Trimming removed 3 bases at V and 0 bases at J, with 14 bases between. Germline values: CDR1 SQVTM, CDR2 ANQGSEA. The DNA of the CDR3 is TGCAGCGTTGAGGTTGGCCGTGGAGCTAACTATGGCTACACCTTC. Translated, it gives CSVEVGRGANYGYTF. Full variable domain (rest looked up from reference TRBV29-1 and TRBJ1-2): SAVISQKPSRDICQRGTSLTIQCQVDSQVTMMFWYRQQPGQSLTLIATANQGSEATYESGFVIDKFPISRPNLTFSTLTVSNMSPEDSSIYLCSVEVGRGANYGYTFGSGTRLTVV.

The table lists this clonotype with many counts. The rearrangement joins TRBV12-3 or TRBV12-4 to TRBJ2-7; 13 bases agree with TRBD2. The CDR3 consists of 17 residues. The V gene end was trimmed by 6 bases and the J gene end by 3 bases; junction bases not matched to a gene: 11. CDR3: CASRGTSGEVRYYEQYF. The CDR3 nucleotides read TGTGCCAGCAGAGGGACTAGCGGGGAGGTCCGATACTACGAGCAGTACTTC.

The chain carries TRBV20-1 and TRBJ2-7; D is perhaps TRBD1 or TRBD2 (5 bases each). The V end was cut by 5 bases, the J end by 3 bases, with 11 bases between. This CDR3 is 12 amino acids long. Germline V lookup: CDR1 DFQATT, CDR2 SNEGSKA (reference sequence). DNA of the CDR3: TGCAGTGCTCCCGGGACCCTCTACGAGCAGTACTTC. Translation: CSAPGTLYEQYF.

This clonotype has a count of ten or more. The chain joins TRBV6-2 or TRBV6-3 to TRBJ2-2; 8 bases fit TRBD2. There are 18 residues in the CDR3. The germline V gene encodes CDR1 MNHEY and CDR2 SVGEGT. With 0 bases clipped from V and 2 bases from J, the junction kept 8 bases outside the gene matches. The CDR3 here is CASSYSSRSGANTGELFF. The CDR3 DNA reads TGTGCCAGCAGTTACTCGAGTCGTAGCGGGGCAAACACCGGGGAGCTGTTTTTT.

DNA for the CDR3: TGTGCCAGTAGTATAGGAGAGGCCAACCCTCCCTACGAGCAGTACTTC. Protein product: CASSIGEANPPYEQYF. J is TRBJ2-7 and V is TRBV19; no firm D call. Germline V lookup: CDR1 LNHDA, CDR2 SQIVND (reference sequence). The CDR3 consists of 16 residues. The ends were cut back, 1 base at V and 2 bases at J, with 15 bases in the middle. The complete variable domain, with remaining parts taken from reference TRBV19 and TRBJ2-7, reads DGGITQSPKYLFRKEGQNVTLSCEQNLNHDAMYWYRQDPGQGLRLIYYSQIVNDFQKGDIAEGYSVSREKKESFPLTVTSAQKNPTAFYLCASSIGEANPPYEQYFGPGTRLTVT.

This clonotype turned up a few times. The rearrangement joins TRBV20-1 to TRBJ1-1, with D perhaps matching TRBD1 (6 bases). This CDR3 comprises 13 residues. CDR1 is DFQATT and CDR2 is SNEGSKA in the germline V gene (reference sequence). Trimming cost V 0 bases and J 5 bases, with 10 bases left between them. As DNA, the CDR3 is TGCAGTGCTAGAGATAGGGGGGCAACTGAAGCTTTCTTT. Translated: CSARDRGATEAFF.

The chain combines TRBV6-2 or TRBV6-3 with TRBJ2-7; TRBD1 agrees at 9 bases. The CDR3 is 13 residues long. The J segment lost 3 bases and the V segment lost 9 bases, leaving 6 bases of the junction unmatched. Germline V gene sequence: CDR1 MNHEY, CDR2 SVGEGT. In DNA form, the CDR3 reads TGTGCCAGTGGTCGACAGGGGGACTACGAGCAGTACTTC. This sequence encodes CASGRQGDYEQYF.

The rearrangement uses TRBV6-5 and TRBJ2-5, with 12 positions matching TRBD2. Germline V lookup: CDR1 MNHEY, CDR2 SVGAGI. With 0 bases clipped from V and 4 bases from J, the junction kept 3 bases outside the gene matches. This CDR3 region has 16 residues. For the CDR3, the DNA is TGTGCCAGCAGTTACTCGTTACTAGCGGGGGGAGAGACCCAGTACTTC. It encodes CASSYSLLAGGETQYF.

This clonotype has at least ten counts. The junction departs from germline at one end; a sequencing error may be responsible. CDR3 DNA sequence: TGTGCCGGCAGTCCTCCCATCCCTGAAGCTTTCTTT. It specifies CAGSPPIPEAFF. The chain couples TRBV28 to TRBJ1-1; D gene uncertain. Germline CDR1 is MDHEN and CDR2 is SYDVKM. This CDR3 spans 12 amino acids.

This clonotype appeared many times. This chain connects TRBV15 to TRBJ1-1; D is unresolved. The CDR3 length is 16 residues. The germline CDR1 and CDR2 sequences are LNHNV and YYDKDF (reference sequence). The ends were cut back, 0 bases at V and 2 bases at J, with 13 bases in the middle. In DNA, the CDR3 is TGTGCCACCAGCAGAGACGCGCAGCCGATAAACACTGAAGCTTTCTTT. Protein product: CATSRDAQPINTEAFF. Combining the CDR3 with reference TRBV15 and TRBJ1-1 gives the whole variable domain DAMVIQNPRYQVTQFGKPVTLSCSQTLNHNVMYWYQQKSSQAPKLLFHYYDKDFNNEADTPDNFQSRRPNTSFCFLDIRSPGLGDTAMYLCATSRDAQPINTEAFFGQGTRLTVV.

This rearrangement joins TRBV6-2 or TRBV6-3 to TRBJ2-5; tentatively, D is TRBD1 or TRBD2 (5 bases each). Deletions cut 5 bases from V and 5 bases from J, with 18 bases between. CDR3 length equals 15 residues. Germline loops: CDR1 MNHEY, CDR2 SVGEGT. This chain's CDR3 is CASSDDPGRGETQYF. CDR3 DNA: TGTGCCAGCAGTGACGACCCGGGGCGCGGGGAGACCCAGTACTTC.

This clonotype occurred many times. The chain uses TRBV15 and TRBJ2-7; D gene ambiguous. CDR3 length: 13 amino acids. Germline-derived CDR1 and CDR2 are LNHNV and YYDKDF (reference sequence). V lost 2 bases and J 4 bases, leaving 9 bases between the germline ends. This CDR3 is CATSRKEFYEQYF. Here the CDR3 DNA reads TGTGCCACCAGCAGAAAGGAGTTTTACGAGCAGTACTTC. The whole variable domain, remainder taken from reference TRBV15 and TRBJ2-7, is DAMVIQNPRYQVTQFGKPVTLSCSQTLNHNVMYWYQQKSSQAPKLLFHYYDKDFNNEADTPDNFQSRRPNTSFCFLDIRSPGLGDTAMYLCATSRKEFYEQYFGPGTRLTVT.

Many counts were recorded for this clonotype. V is TRBV6-1 and J is TRBJ2-7, with TRBD1 identical over 7 bases. CDR3 length: 13 amino acids. From germline, CDR1 is MNHNS and CDR2 SASEGT. J was trimmed by 0 bases and V by 6 bases; bases with no gene match: 2. The DNA for the CDR3 is TGTGCCAGCAGGGACAGGCGCTCCTACGAGCAGTACTTC. Residues: CASRDRRSYEQYF.

This clonotype was counted at least ten times. This chain uses TRBV4-1 with TRBJ2-7; possible D gene TRBD1, 5 bases. The ends were cut back, 1 base at V and 2 bases at J, with 12 bases in the middle. Looked up from germline, CDR1 is MGHRA and CDR2 is YSYEKL. The CDR3 totals 15 residues. Written as DNA, the CDR3 is TGCGCCAGCAGCCAAGTATGGTGGGGCACCTACGAGCAGTACTTC. It codes for CASSQVWWGTYEQYF.

This clonotype has a count of ten or more. The chain recombines TRBV6-2 or TRBV6-3 with TRBJ1-5; the D gene is possibly TRBD1 (5 bases). This CDR3 is built from 15 residues. Germline lookup yields CDR1 MNHEY and CDR2 SVGEGT. Trimming removed 0 bases at V and 6 bases at J, with 12 bases between. Here the CDR3 reads CASSYSGFGGQPQHF. CDR3 coding DNA: TGTGCCAGCAGTTACTCGGGATTTGGGGGTCAGCCCCAGCATTTT.

In its sample, this clonotype was seen many times. Sequence at one end of the junction differs from germline and may be a read error. The chain couples TRBV6-1 to TRBJ1-2; D remains unclear. The CDR3 has 12 amino acids. Germline lookup yields CDR1 MNHNS and CDR2 SASEGT. In DNA form, the CDR3 reads TGTGCCAGCAGGGAAGGGAACTATGGCTACACCTTC. It codes for CASREGNYGYTF.

This clonotype has a handful of counts. This chain uses TRBV11-2 with TRBJ1-2; no firm D call. From germline, CDR1 is SGHAT and CDR2 FQNNGV. V lost 3 bases and J 4 bases, leaving 12 bases between the germline ends. CDR3 length equals 14 residues. CDR3 region: CASSFSGFAYGYTF. CDR3 nucleotides: TGTGCCAGCAGCTTTTCAGGTTTCGCCTATGGCTACACCTTC.